The following is a T cell receptor beta chain sequence with its context. The sample is drawn from a study of blood T cell repertoires in COVID-19. V was cut by 1 base and J by 11 bases, with 17 bases left in between. Germline CDR1 and CDR2: MNHNS and SASEGT. CDR3 size: 14 residues. Clones were read by immunoSEQ multiplex PCR, and TCRdb kept only the in-frame ones, dropping some. This sample has 150,000 to 200,000 clones, with 70% to 90% found just once. This clonotype originated in a human donor in a cohort sampled during active COVID-19. V is TRBV6-1 and J is TRBJ1-1; D call uncertain. The sequencing sample was made of peripheral blood. The CDR3 DNA reads TGTGCCAGCAGTGAAGATGTGGGGAGGGTTCGGGCTTTCTTT. It is translated as CASSEDVGRVRAFF.